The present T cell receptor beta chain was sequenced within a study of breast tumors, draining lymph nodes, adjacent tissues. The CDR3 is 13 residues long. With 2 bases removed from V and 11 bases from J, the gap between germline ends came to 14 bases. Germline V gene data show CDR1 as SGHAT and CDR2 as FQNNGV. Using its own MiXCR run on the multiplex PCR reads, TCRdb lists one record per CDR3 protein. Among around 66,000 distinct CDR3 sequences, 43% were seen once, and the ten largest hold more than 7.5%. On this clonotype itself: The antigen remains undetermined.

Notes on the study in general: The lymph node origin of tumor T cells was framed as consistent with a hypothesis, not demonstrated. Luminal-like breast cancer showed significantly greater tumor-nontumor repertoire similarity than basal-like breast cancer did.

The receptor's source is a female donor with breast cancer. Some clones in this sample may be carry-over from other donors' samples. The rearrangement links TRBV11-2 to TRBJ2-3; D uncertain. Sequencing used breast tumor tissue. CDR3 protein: CASSLTPPDEQYF. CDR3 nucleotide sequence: TGTGCCAGCAGCTTAACCCCCCCGGATGAGCAGTATTTT.